This T cell receptor (beta chain) was captured by sequencing in a study of beta chain features in type 1 diabetes. On the study more broadly: All samples yielded some 100,000,000 examined sorted cells. Study outcomes and limitations: TCRB CDR3s were moderately but significantly shorter in Type 1 diabetes patients in all four CD4+ subsets. Reduced insertions and increased deletions marked VDJ junctions in type 1 diabetes patients.

Investigators reverse transcribed all isolated RNA, so they sequenced expressed TCRB transcripts. The table came from immunoSEQ multiplex PCR; TCRdb's copy has only in-frame clones and leaves some out. The data show some 700,000 clones, roughly an eighth seen once. Germline V gene sequence: CDR1 MGHRA, CDR2 YSYEKL. The CDR3 is 15 residues long. The ends lost 0 bases at V and 7 bases at J; junction bases unmatched: 6. As to this clone: What it binds is unknown.

Sequencing used naive CD4+ T cells from blood. The V gene is TRBV4-1, the J gene TRBJ2-1; 7 nucleotides agree with TRBD2. The sequence was obtained from a man aged 18 to 30 with type 1 diabetes. CDR3 amino acids: CASSQEAGVWNEQFF. The CDR3 nucleotides are TGCGCCAGCAGCCAAGAGGCGGGGGTATGGAATGAGCAGTTCTTC.